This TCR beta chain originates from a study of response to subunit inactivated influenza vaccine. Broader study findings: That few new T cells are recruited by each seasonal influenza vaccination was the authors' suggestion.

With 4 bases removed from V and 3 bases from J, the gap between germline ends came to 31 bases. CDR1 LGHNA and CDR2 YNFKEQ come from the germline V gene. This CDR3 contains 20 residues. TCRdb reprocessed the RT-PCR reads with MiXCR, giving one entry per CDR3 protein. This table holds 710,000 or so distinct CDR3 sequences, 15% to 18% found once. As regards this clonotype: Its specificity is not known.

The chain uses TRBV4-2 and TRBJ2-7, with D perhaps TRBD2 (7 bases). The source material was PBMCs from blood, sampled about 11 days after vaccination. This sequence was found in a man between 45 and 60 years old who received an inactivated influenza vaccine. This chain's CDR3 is CASSRTGHPDPGLWDYEQYF. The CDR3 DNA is TGTGCCAGCAGCCGTACGGGACACCCAGATCCGGGACTATGGGACTACGAGCAGTACTTC.